This T cell receptor (beta chain) was observed in a study of vaccination and CD4 T cells after COVID-19. Study at large: Typically, post-vaccine samples were obtained a median approximately 70 days after dose two, within a range of 14 to 241.

Comment on this clonotype: The antigen remains undetermined.

The Oncomine TCR Beta short-read assay sequenced DNA from cultured CD4+ T cells. Each CDR3 protein gets one entry after TCRdb re-called the PCR reads with MiXCR. This table has thousands of distinct CDR3 sequences, about 42% appearing once. Study conclusions and caveats: The study sampled relatively few convalescent patients and omitted early post-infection timepoints.

Treatment denoted: approximately 9-day PBMC culture with coronavirus spike peptide pools or control peptides (ViraFEST assay). Before the COVID-19 pandemic (2011-2018), CD4+ T cells were obtained from the unexposed donor. ViraFEST used peptide pools to expand antigen-specific T cells and subsequently sequenced their TCRs. What was sequenced was CD4+ T cells from blood, cultured in vitro. This TCR was recovered from a human donor in good health.

The CDR3 protein is CASSASGTGGLAGVYEQYF. The CDR3, as DNA: TGTGCCAGCAGTGCATCCGGGACAGGGGGGCTAGCGGGTGTCTACGAGCAGTACTTC. The chain recombines TRBV6-1 with TRBJ2-7, with 11 bases fitting TRBD1. This CDR3 is 19 amino acids long. Looked up from germline, CDR1 is MNHNS and CDR2 is SASEGT. V was clipped by 4 bases and J by 3 bases; unmatched bases: 17.